The present entry profiles one T cell receptor (beta chain) with its context. Expressed TCRB transcripts were sequenced after all isolated RNA was converted to cDNA. Profiled with immunoSEQ multiplex PCR; TCRdb holds only in-frame clones, not every one. The table includes 200,000 to 300,000 clones, 13% to 15% detected once. This sample was taken from a study of beta chain features in type 1 diabetes. Germline CDR1 and CDR2: MNHEY and SVGAGI. The length of the CDR3 is 13 residues. With 6 bases removed from V and 5 bases from J, the gap between germline ends came to 12 bases. J is TRBJ2-3 and V is TRBV6-5; D unresolved. The TCR originated in a woman aged 40 to 49 in good health. Sequencing input: naive CD4+ T cells from blood. CDR3 sequence reads: CASSRDPRDTQYF. The CDR3 DNA follows: TGTGCCAGCAGCCGAGACCCTAGAGATACGCAGTATTTT.